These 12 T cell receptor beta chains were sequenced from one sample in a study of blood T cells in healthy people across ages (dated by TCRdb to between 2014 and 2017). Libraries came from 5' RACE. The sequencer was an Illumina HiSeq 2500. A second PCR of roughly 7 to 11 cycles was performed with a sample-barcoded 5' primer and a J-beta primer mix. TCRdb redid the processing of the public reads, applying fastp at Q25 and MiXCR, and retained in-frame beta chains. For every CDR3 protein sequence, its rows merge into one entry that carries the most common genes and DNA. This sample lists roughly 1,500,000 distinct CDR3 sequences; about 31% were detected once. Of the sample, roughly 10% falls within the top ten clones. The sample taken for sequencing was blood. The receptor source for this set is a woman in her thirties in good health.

The CDR3 DNA reads as TGTGCCAGCAGCCTCACCAGAGCCACAACCTACGAGCAGTACTTC. Residues: CASSLTRATTYEQYF. This rearrangement joins TRBV11-2 to TRBJ2-7, with D unclear. This CDR3 region has 15 residues. V was cut by 5 bases and J by 2 bases, with 16 bases left in between. Germline loops: CDR1 SGHAT, CDR2 FQNNGV.

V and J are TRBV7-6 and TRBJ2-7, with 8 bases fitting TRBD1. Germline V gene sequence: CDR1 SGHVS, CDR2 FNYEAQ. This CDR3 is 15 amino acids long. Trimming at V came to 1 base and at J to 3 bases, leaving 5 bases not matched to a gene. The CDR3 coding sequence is TGTGCCAGCAGCTTAGGCCCGGGACAGGACTACGAGCAGTACTTC. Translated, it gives CASSLGPGQDYEQYF.

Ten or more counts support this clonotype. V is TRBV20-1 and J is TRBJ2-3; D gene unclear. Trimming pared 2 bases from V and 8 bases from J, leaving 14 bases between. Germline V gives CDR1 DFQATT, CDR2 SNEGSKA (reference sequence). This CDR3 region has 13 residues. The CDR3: CSARSSSAGTQYF. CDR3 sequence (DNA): TGCAGTGCTAGAAGTTCCAGCGCCGGTACGCAGTATTTT.

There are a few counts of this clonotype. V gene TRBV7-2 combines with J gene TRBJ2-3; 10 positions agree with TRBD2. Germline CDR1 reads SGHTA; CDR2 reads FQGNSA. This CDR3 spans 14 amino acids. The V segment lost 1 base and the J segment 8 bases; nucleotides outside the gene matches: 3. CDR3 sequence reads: CASSLGASGSTQYF. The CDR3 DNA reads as TGTGCCAGCAGCTTAGGTGCTAGCGGGAGTACGCAGTATTTT. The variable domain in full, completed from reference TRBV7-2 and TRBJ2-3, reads GAGVSQSPSNKVTEKGKDVELRCDPISGHTALYWYRQSLGQGLEFLIYFQGNSAPDKSGLPSDRFSAERTGGSVSTLTIQRTQQEDSAVYLCASSLGASGSTQYFGPGTRLTVL.

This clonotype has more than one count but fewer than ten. CDR3 coding DNA: TGTGCCAGCAGCCACAACAGACGTAGCACAGATACGCAGTATTTT. This translates into CASSHNRRSTDTQYF. The chain employs TRBV5-5 and TRBJ2-3, with no clear D. V lost 4 bases and J 0 bases, leaving 12 bases between the germline ends. The germline CDR1 and CDR2 sequences are SGHKS and YYEKEE (reference sequence). The CDR3 length is 15 residues.

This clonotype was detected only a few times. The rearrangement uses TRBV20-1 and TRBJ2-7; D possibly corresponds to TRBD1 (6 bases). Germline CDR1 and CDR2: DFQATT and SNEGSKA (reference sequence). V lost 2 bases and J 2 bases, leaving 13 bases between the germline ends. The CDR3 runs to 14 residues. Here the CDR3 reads CSARPWNRAYEQYF. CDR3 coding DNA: TGCAGTGCTAGACCCTGGAACAGGGCCTACGAGCAGTACTTC.

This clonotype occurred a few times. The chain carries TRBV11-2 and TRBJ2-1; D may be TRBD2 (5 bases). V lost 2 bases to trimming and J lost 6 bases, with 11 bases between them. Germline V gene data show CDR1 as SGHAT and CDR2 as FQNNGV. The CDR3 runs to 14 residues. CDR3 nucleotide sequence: TGTGCCAGCAGCTTACGGGGTACGGGCAATGAGCAGTTCTTC. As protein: CASSLRGTGNEQFF. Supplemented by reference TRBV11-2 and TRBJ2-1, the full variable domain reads EAGVAQSPRYKIIEKRQSVAFWCNPISGHATLYWYQQILGQGPKLLIQFQNNGVVDDSQLPKDRFSAERLKGVDSTLKIQPAKLEDSAVYLCASSLRGTGNEQFFGPGTRLTVL.

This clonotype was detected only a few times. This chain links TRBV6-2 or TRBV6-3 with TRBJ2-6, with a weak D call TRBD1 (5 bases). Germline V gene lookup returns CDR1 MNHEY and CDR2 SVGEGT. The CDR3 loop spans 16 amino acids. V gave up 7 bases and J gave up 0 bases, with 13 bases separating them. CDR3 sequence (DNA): TGTGCCAGCACCACGTTCCAGGGCTCTGGGGCCAACGTCCTGACTTTC. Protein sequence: CASTTFQGSGANVLTF.

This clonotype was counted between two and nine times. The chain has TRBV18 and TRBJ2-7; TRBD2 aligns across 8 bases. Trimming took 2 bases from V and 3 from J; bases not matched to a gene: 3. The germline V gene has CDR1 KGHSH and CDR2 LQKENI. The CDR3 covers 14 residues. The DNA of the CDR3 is TGTGCCAGCTCACCATCGGGGGGGCACTACGAGCAGTACTTC. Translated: CASSPSGGHYEQYF.

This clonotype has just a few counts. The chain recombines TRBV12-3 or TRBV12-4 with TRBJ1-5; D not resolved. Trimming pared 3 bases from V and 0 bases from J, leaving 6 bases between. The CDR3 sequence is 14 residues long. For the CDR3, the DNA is TGTGCCAGCAGTTTTGGGGATAGCAATCAGCCCCAGCATTTT. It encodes CASSFGDSNQPQHF.

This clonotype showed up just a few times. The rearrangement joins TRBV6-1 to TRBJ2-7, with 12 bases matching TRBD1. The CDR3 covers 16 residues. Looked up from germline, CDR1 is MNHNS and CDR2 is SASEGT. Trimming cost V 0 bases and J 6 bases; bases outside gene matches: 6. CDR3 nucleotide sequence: TGTGCCAGCAGTGAAGCGATGGGGACAGGGGGCTCCGAGCAGTACTTC. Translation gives CASSEAMGTGGSEQYF.

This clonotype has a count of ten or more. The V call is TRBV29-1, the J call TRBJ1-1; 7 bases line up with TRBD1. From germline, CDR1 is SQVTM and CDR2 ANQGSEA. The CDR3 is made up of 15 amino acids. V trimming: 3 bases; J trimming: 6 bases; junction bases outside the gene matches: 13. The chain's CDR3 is CSVDGRQGKGSEAFF. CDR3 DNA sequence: TGCAGCGTTGACGGAAGACAGGGAAAGGGTTCTGAAGCTTTCTTT.